Described below is a single TCR beta chain sequence and its context. Its antigen is unknown. There are no base qualities to consult, and no much larger clone falls within one base. Enrolling through a virtual design, the prospective study's participants ranged in age from roughly 18 to 95 years and lived across 20 to 25 United States geographic areas. In the prospective study, cohorts were assigned on the basis of participant-reported clinical history obtained from a screening survey and a study questionnaire. Each participant in the prospective study had whole blood, serum and a nasopharyngeal or oropharyngeal swab collected by mobile phlebotomists. Additional blood draws and questionnaires over an approximately 2-month period could optionally be provided by prospective study participants. Prospective study blood samples were shipped either frozen or at room temperature before DNA extraction. The sample belongs to a study of blood T cell repertoires in COVID-19 (dated by TCRdb to 2018 to 2021). Study-wide context: The collaborator samples originated in the United States, Italy and Spain and spanned the acute and convalescent phases of COVID-19. The material from the prospective study consisted of cDNA or gDNA derived from T cells, B-cell-depleted T cells, or PBMCs. Samples were obtained from the ongoing ImmuneRACE study (first 160 participants) and from 1,254 subjects provided by 6 global collaborators. Where available, HLA class I and class II types were taken from metadata supplied by the sample provider and were not determined by assay-based typing. Subjects who had been exposed to COVID-19, were actively infected with it, or had recovered from it provided the deeply sampled blood TCRbeta repertoires that made up the dataset. Sample metadata almost always included a de-identified subject ID, COVID-19 status, age in years and sex. The repertoires were made available in a free public database intended to serve as a resource for research on the immune response to SARS-CoV-2.

The full study reports these points: Clinical and demographic metadata were provided uncurated, with the amount varying by source and participant.

V is cut by 2 bases and J by 4 bases, and the space between the germline ends is 8 bases. For CDR1 and CDR2, the germline V gene lists SQVTM and ANQGSEA. The CDR3 has 12 amino acids, counting the end cysteine and phenylalanine. Left in the record is the CDR3 DNA by itself, 36 bases read in frame from the first base. The immunoSEQ Assay, a bias-controlled multiplex PCR, was used to amplify TCRbeta CDR3 regions from genomic DNA. As for the original processing: The number of nucleated cells in each sample was estimated from the amplification of reference gene primers within the assay. To quantify the absolute abundance of each unique TCRbeta CDR3 rearrangement, sequence reads were collapsed and filtered. For each sample, productive Simpson clonality was calculated as the square root of Simpson's diversity index across productive rearrangements. Held by TCRdb, this immuneACCESS table contains in-frame sequences only and omits some clones. Under half of the omission traces to an unresolved V gene where checked; the cause of the rest is unknown. That table furnishes V, J and clone size, whereas the DNA furnished D and trimming. In all, the sample holds some 250,000 clones, and roughly nine tenths of those were seen once. The ten biggest clones cover roughly 1.2% of the sample.

This TCR was recovered from a human donor in a cohort exposed to, infected with or recovered from COVID-19 (not recorded which). The donor label of this sample is uncertain. Sequencing input: PBMCs or T cells enriched from blood (not recorded which). The chain joins TRBV29-1 to TRBJ1-2; the D gene is possibly TRBD1, with 5 bases matching. CDR3 protein: CSVERDSYGYTF. DNA sequence: TGCAGCGTTGAACGCGACAGCTATGGCTACACCTTC.